This entry lists 9 T cell receptor beta chains sequenced from one sample in a study of Ad26.COV2.S vaccination and SARS-CoV-2 variants. This table comes from immunoSEQ multiplex PCR, and its TCRdb copy is limited to in-frame clones, with some not included. This sample carries about 400,000 clones, approximately 90% of them seen once, and the ten largest clones take roughly 3%. As for treatment: roughly 19 received Ad26.COV2.S at low or high dose, single or two shots; roughly five received placebo; per-sample allocation not given. Day 63 after the first vaccine or placebo injection was the time point for sampling. The specimen was peripheral blood, collected in a trial of Ad26.COV2.S vaccine versus placebo. These receptors were collected from a person aged 18 to 65 who received the Ad26.COV2.S COVID-19 vaccine or a placebo.

This chain connects TRBV5-1 to TRBJ2-1, with D possibly TRBD2 on 6 matching bases. V shed 0 bases and J shed 8 bases, with 12 bases lying between them. Germline CDR1 SGHRS, CDR2 YFSETQ. The CDR3 spans 14 residues. The CDR3 bases are TGCGCCAGCAGCTTGGGGGCGGGGACTGATGAGCAGTTCTTC. Encoded protein: CASSLGAGTDEQFF.

The V and J genes are TRBV4-1 and TRBJ2-1; TRBD2 matches 7 bases. The CDR3 contains 14 residues. Germline lookup yields CDR1 MGHRA and CDR2 YSYEKL. J gave up 4 bases and V 1 base, and 1 base lay outside the gene matches. CDR3 sequence reads: CASSQAGLYNEQFF. The CDR3, as DNA: TGCGCCAGCAGCCAAGCGGGACTATACAATGAGCAGTTCTTC.

In DNA, the CDR3 is TGTGCCAGCAGCTTGGCCCGACAACAAGAGACCCAGTACTTC. Translating it yields CASSLARQQETQYF. The V and J genes are TRBV5-8 and TRBJ2-5, with no clear D. This CDR3 is built from 14 residues. Trimming pared 0 bases from V and 2 bases from J, leaving 8 bases between. Germline CDR1 is SGHTS and CDR2 is YDEGEE.

The V call is TRBV25-1, the J call TRBJ1-2; D is unclear. V was cut by 8 bases and J by 7 bases, with 23 bases left in between. The CDR3 extends over 15 amino acids. The germline V gene has CDR1 MGHDK and CDR2 SYGVNS. The CDR3 bases are TGTGCCAGCTCCCCACCAGGAGACCTTATGGGTGGCTACACCTTC. Protein: CASSPPGDLMGGYTF.

This chain links TRBV7-2 with TRBJ2-2; D is undetermined. The CDR3 runs 15 residues. V was pared by 5 bases and J by 0 bases, with 10 bases between. Germline V gives CDR1 SGHTA, CDR2 FQGNSA. The CDR3 DNA follows: TGTGCCAGCAGCACCGACACCGCGAACACCGGGGAGCTGTTTTTT. This sequence encodes CASSTDTANTGELFF.

The sample holds a few counts of this clone. This sample includes further DNA sequences coding for the same CDR3. This chain links TRBV10-3 with TRBJ2-2; tentative D call: TRBD2 (6 bases). Germline V gene data show CDR1 as ENHRY and CDR2 as SYGVKD. The CDR3 has 16 amino acids. The V end lost 0 bases, the J end lost 0 bases, and 8 bases lay between the germline ends. This CDR3 reads CAISESRGTNTGELFF. CDR3 nucleotides: TGTGCCATCAGTGAGTCGCGGGGTACGAACACCGGGGAGCTGTTTTTT.

V is TRBV5-8 and J is TRBJ1-6; no reliable D call. In germline, CDR1 is SGHTS, CDR2 YDEGEE. The CDR3 consists of 16 residues. V was shortened by 2 bases and J by 1 base, with 10 bases between the two germline ends. Here the CDR3 reads CASSLPAVSYNSPLHF. In DNA form, the CDR3 reads TGTGCCAGCAGCTTACCCGCGGTTTCCTATAATTCACCCCTCCACTTT.

The chain recombines TRBV5-1 with TRBJ1-2; D remains ambiguous. V gave up 4 bases and J gave up 5 bases, with 12 bases separating them. The CDR3 totals 13 residues. Germline loops: CDR1 SGHRS, CDR2 YFSETQ. This CDR3 is CASSLLESYGYTF. Written as DNA, the CDR3 is TGCGCCAGCAGCCTCCTAGAATCTTATGGCTACACCTTC.

The V and J genes are TRBV29-1 and TRBJ2-7, with D possibly matching TRBD1 (6 bases). The germline V gene has CDR1 SQVTM and CDR2 ANQGSEA. This CDR3 region has 12 residues. V lost 4 bases and J 3 bases, leaving 10 bases between the germline ends. In DNA form, the CDR3 reads TGCAGCGTTGTACAGGGTAGCTACGAGCAGTACTTC. It specifies CSVVQGSYEQYF.